Shown below are 15 T cell receptor beta chains from a single sample sequenced in a study of identical twins. Via MiXCR, TCRdb re-called the 5' RACE reads, giving one row per CDR3 protein. The repertoire holds about 200,000 distinct CDR3 sequences, with 7.5% as singletons. These data also formed part of another study, on yellow fever vaccine responses in identical twins.

The sample consisted of memory (CD45RO+) T cells sorted from blood. The receptors here all came from a woman aged 18-30 years in good health.

The CDR3 protein is CASSRVDTQYF. CDR3 DNA: TGTGCCAGCAGCCGAGTGGATACGCAGTATTTT. The rearrangement uses TRBV7-2 and TRBJ2-3; no firm D call. V lost 5 bases and J lost 6, with 6 bases in between. Germline CDR1 reads SGHTA; CDR2 reads FQGNSA. There are 11 residues in the CDR3.

This chain uses TRBV20-1 with TRBJ2-3; D gene uncertain. Germline CDR1 DFQATT, CDR2 SNEGSKA (reference sequence). The CDR3 totals 12 residues. Trimming removed 6 bases at V and 2 bases at J, with 9 bases between. CDR3: CSARAYTDTQYF. The CDR3, as DNA: TGCAGTGCCCGGGCGTACACAGATACGCAGTATTTT.

The chain has TRBV5-1 and TRBJ2-7, with TRBD1 identical over 8 bases. In germline, CDR1 is SGHRS, CDR2 YFSETQ. The CDR3 runs 17 residues. The V segment lost 6 bases and the J segment 6 bases; nucleotides outside the gene matches: 20. This CDR3 reads CASTTDPGGTPDTEQYF. The CDR3 nucleotides read TGCGCCAGCACGACCGACCCAGGGGGCACCCCCGATACCGAGCAGTACTTC.

This clonotype was seen a handful of times. The CDR3 loop reads CASSQTFQDVLTF. The CDR3 coding sequence is TGTGCCAGCAGCCAAACCTTTCAGGACGTCCTGACTTTC. The genes are TRBV6-1 and TRBJ2-6, with D hard to call. In germline, CDR1 is MNHNS, CDR2 SASEGT. There are 13 residues in the CDR3. Trimming took 6 bases from V and 11 from J, leaving 14 bases between them.

This chain links TRBV5-6 with TRBJ2-5; no clear D. The V gene lost 2 bases and the J gene lost 1 base, with 9 bases spanning the gap. The CDR3 is 14 amino acids. Germline V CDR1 and CDR2: SGHDT, YYEEEE. The CDR3 sequence is CASSFKSVQETQYF. The CDR3, as DNA: TGTGCCAGCAGCTTCAAGTCAGTCCAAGAGACCCAGTACTTC.

This clonotype was detected ten times or more. This chain uses TRBV5-6 with TRBJ2-1, with D hard to call. CDR1 is SGHDT, CDR2 YYEEEE, per germline. Trimming removed 2 bases at V and 11 bases at J, with 8 bases between. The CDR3 contains 11 residues. The CDR3 nucleotides are TGTGCCAGCAGCTTCGACTCAAAGCAGTTCTTC. Amino acids: CASSFDSKQFF.

This clonotype was seen many times. The chain uses TRBV2 and TRBJ2-7; 8 bases are a match to TRBD1. The junction had 0 bases not matched to a gene; V was cut back by 6 bases and J by 2 bases. Germline CDR1 is SNHLY and CDR2 is FYNNEI. CDR3 length: 12 residues. For the CDR3, the DNA is TGTGCCAGCAGACAGGGGGCCTACGAGCAGTACTTC. As protein: CASRQGAYEQYF. The full variable domain, rest sourced from reference TRBV2 and TRBJ2-7, is EPEVTQTPSHQVTQMGQEVILRCVPISNHLYFYWYRQILGQKVEFLVSFYNNEISEKSEIFDDQFSVERPDGSNFTLKIRSTKLEDSAMYFCASRQGAYEQYFGPGTRLTVT.

V and J are TRBV20-1 and TRBJ1-2, with D hard to call. The germline V and J ends were trimmed by 2 bases and 8 bases, with 12 bases remaining between them. The germline CDR1 and CDR2 sequences are DFQATT and SNEGSKA (reference sequence). This CDR3 has 12 residues. CDR3 in amino acids: CSARKDRGGYTF. The DNA for the CDR3 is TGCAGTGCTAGAAAGGACCGCGGGGGCTACACCTTC.

The chain couples TRBV6-5 to TRBJ2-7; 8 bases align to TRBD1. The length of the CDR3 is 15 residues. Germline loops: CDR1 MNHEY, CDR2 SVGAGI. With V trimmed by 4 bases and J by 4 bases, 9 bases remained unmatched. CDR3 sequence reads: CASSSPGQANYEQYF. In DNA, the CDR3 is TGTGCCAGCAGTTCCCCGGGACAGGCCAATTACGAGCAGTACTTC.

This clonotype showed up many times. Written as DNA, the CDR3 is TGCGCCAGTTCGACAGGGGGCCGGGACGAGCAGTACTTC. This codes for CASSTGGRDEQYF. The J gene is TRBJ2-7, the V gene TRBV5-1; 10 nucleotides align to TRBD1. J gave up 5 bases and V 8 bases, and 7 bases lay outside the gene matches. CDR3 length equals 13 residues. Germline CDR1 SGHRS, CDR2 YFSETQ.

This clonotype was picked up a small number of times. This rearrangement joins TRBV27 to TRBJ2-3; 7 bases are shared with TRBD1. Germline V gives CDR1 MNHEY, CDR2 SMNVEV (reference sequence). V lost 5 bases, J lost 3 bases, and 8 bases stayed unmatched. This CDR3 contains 15 residues. CDR3 residues: CASSKDRKGTDTQYF. CDR3 nucleotide sequence: TGTGCCAGCAGTAAGGACAGGAAAGGGACAGATACGCAGTATTTT.

This clonotype was observed many times. J is TRBJ2-1 and V is TRBV29-1; 9 nucleotides align to TRBD2. V trimming: 7 bases; J trimming: 15 bases; junction bases outside the gene matches: 13. CDR3 size: 12 residues. Per germline, CDR1 SQVTM and CDR2 ANQGSEA. The CDR3 DNA follows: TGCAGCGCCACCGAAGGGGCGGGAGGGGGGTTCTTC. Its protein is CSATEGAGGGFF.

This clonotype showed up just a few times. The chain carries TRBV11-2 and TRBJ2-1; possible D gene TRBD2, 7 bases. This CDR3 is built from 17 residues. V gave up 0 bases and J gave up 4 bases, with 16 bases separating them. Germline CDR1 reads SGHAT; CDR2 reads FQNNGV. The CDR3: CASSLEPGRGRYNEQFF. The CDR3 DNA sequence: TGTGCCAGCAGCTTAGAACCTGGGAGGGGGAGATACAATGAGCAGTTCTTC.

This chain joins TRBV5-1 and TRBJ2-4, with TRBD1 matching 10 bases. CDR1 is SGHRS, CDR2 YFSETQ, per germline. The CDR3 has 15 amino acids. V lost 4 bases to trimming and J lost 7 bases; unmatched junction nucleotides: 8. CDR3 sequence (DNA): TGCGCCAGCAGCGATCCCCGGGACAGGGGCAACATTCAGTACTTC. Its translation is CASSDPRDRGNIQYF.

This sequence joins TRBV7-9 and TRBJ1-6, with 10 bases aligning to TRBD1. The V and J ends lost 7 bases and 7 bases, in that order; junction bases with no gene match: 4. Germline V gene sequence: CDR1 SEHNR, CDR2 FQNEAQ (reference sequence). The CDR3 length is 14 residues. The CDR3 is CASTRGQGNSPLHF. Written as DNA, the CDR3 is TGTGCCAGCACCCGGGGACAGGGGAATTCACCCCTCCACTTT.